Sequencing of this TCR beta chain was carried out in a study of blood T cell repertoires in COVID-19. On the study more broadly: Specimens from acute and convalescent COVID-19 originated in the United States, Italy and Spain. Sample material is recorded as cDNA or gDNA derived from T cells, B-cell-depleted T cells, or PBMCs.

Per the original data handling: Reference gene primer amplification gave estimated nucleated cell counts. Sequenced by immunoSEQ multiplex PCR; TCRdb stores in-frame clones only, minus some. The V and J calls and clone size come from that table; D and trimming were worked out from the DNA. The sample yields over 130,000 clones, 80% to 90% seen once. This clone occurred a few times. This clonotype was sampled from a man in his 70s with acute or convalescent COVID-19. The specimen sequenced was peripheral blood.

CDR3 bases: TGTGCCAGCAGCTTTATAGCGGGAGGGCTCAATGAGCAGTTCTTC. Translating it yields CASSFIAGGLNEQFF. This sequence joins TRBV11-1 and TRBJ2-1; 11 bases line up with TRBD2. V was clipped by 3 bases and J by 6 bases; unmatched bases: 4. The germline CDR1 and CDR2 sequences are SGHAT and FQDESV (reference sequence). The CDR3 is made up of 15 amino acids.